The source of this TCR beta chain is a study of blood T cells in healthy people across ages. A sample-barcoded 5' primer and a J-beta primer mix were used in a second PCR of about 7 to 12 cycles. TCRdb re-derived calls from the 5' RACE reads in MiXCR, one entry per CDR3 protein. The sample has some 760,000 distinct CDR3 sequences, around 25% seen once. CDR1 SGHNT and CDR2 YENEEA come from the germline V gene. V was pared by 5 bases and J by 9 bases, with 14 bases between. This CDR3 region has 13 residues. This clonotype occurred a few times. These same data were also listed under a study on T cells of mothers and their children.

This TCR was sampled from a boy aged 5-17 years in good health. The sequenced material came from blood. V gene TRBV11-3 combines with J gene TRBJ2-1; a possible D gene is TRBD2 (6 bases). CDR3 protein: CASSLPGGGEQFF. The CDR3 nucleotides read TGTGCCAGCAGCCTCCCCGGGGGAGGTGAGCAGTTCTTC. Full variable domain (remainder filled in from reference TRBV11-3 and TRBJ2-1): EAGVVQSPRYKIIEKKQPVAFWCNPISGHNTLYWYLQNLGQGPELLIRYENEEAVDDSQLPKDRFSAERLKGVDSTLKIQPAELGDSAVYLCASSLPGGGEQFFGPGTRLTVL.